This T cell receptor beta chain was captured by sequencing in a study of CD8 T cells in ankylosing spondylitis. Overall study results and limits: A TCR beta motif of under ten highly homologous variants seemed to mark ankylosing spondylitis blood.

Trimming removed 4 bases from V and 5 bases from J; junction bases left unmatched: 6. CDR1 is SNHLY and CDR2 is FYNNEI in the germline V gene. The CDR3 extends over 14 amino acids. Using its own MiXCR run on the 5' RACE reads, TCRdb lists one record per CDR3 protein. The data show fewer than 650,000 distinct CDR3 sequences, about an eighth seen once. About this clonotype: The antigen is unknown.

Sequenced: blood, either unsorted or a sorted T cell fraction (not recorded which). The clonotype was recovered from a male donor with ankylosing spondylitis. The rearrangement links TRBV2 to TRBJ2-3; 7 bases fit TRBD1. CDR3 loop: CASSGDSREDTQYF. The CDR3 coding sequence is TGTGCCAGCAGTGGGGACAGCAGAGAAGATACGCAGTATTTT.